The clone carrying this T cell receptor (beta chain) was seen a single time. Its target is unknown. The data were taken from a study of T cell repertoires in cytomegalovirus infection. The ends were cut back, 10 bases at V and 2 bases at J, with 18 bases in the middle. The CDR3 is 15 residues long. Germline V gene lookup returns CDR1 MNHEY and CDR2 SMNVEV (reference sequence). TCRdb reanalysed the reads using MiXCR and keeps one entry per CDR3 protein. The profile covers 300,000 to 400,000 distinct CDR3 sequences, with 25% to 35% appearing a single time and around 18% taken by the ten largest. This chain uses TRBV27 with TRBJ1-5; perhaps TRBD1 as D (5 bases). Sequencing used cultured PBMCs, obtained from culture after CMV antigen stimulation. The receptor comes from a human donor in good health (CMV status not recorded). Some clones in this sample may be carry-over from other donors' samples. CDR3 in amino acids: CATGTFSVGNQPQHF. For the CDR3, the DNA is TGTGCCACCGGGACTTTCTCGGTCGGCAATCAGCCCCAGCATTTT.